A single sample gave rise to the 24 T cell receptor beta chains below, sequenced in a study of OX40 agonist ivuxolimab in advanced cancers. TCRdb's copy holds only in-frame clones and misses some; the assay was immunoSEQ multiplex PCR. The repertoire has 65,000 to 85,000 clones, about 89% of them found once; the top ten carry approximately 2%. The input for sequencing was CD4+ or CD8+ T cells sorted from blood, taken in a trial of the OX40 agonist ivuxolimab. These receptors originate from an adult with an advanced solid tumor such as melanoma, head and neck, liver or kidney cancer.

The J gene is TRBJ1-6, the V gene TRBV14; D not certain. This CDR3 comprises 18 residues. Germline V gene sequence: CDR1 SGHDN, CDR2 FVKESK. The V gene lost 0 bases and the J gene lost 7 bases, with 19 bases spanning the gap. This CDR3 reads CASSQDGLRNSLNSPLHF. The CDR3 region has the DNA TGTGCCAGCAGCCAAGACGGGTTGAGGAACTCCCTCAATTCACCCCTCCACTTT.

The chain carries TRBV15 and TRBJ2-4, with 7 bases lining up with TRBD1. Unmatched junction bases numbered 3, after V lost 3 bases and J lost 7 bases. CDR3 size: 13 residues. Germline V lookup: CDR1 LNHNV, CDR2 YYDKDF (reference sequence). The CDR3 DNA reads as TGTGCCACCAGCAGGGGACAGACTAACATTCAGTACTTC. This translates into CATSRGQTNIQYF.

The chain links TRBV5-6 to TRBJ2-5; no reliable D call. The CDR3 contains 13 residues. V gave up 7 bases and J gave up 1 base, with 11 bases separating them. Germline CDR1 is SGHDT and CDR2 is YYEEEE. The CDR3 here is CASGWPSQETQYF. CDR3 DNA: TGTGCCAGCGGCTGGCCGAGCCAAGAGACCCAGTACTTC.

About this clone itself: The sample holds other DNA sequences that translate to the same CDR3. The CDR3 protein is CASSLGTGNTEAFF. The CDR3, as DNA: TGCGCCAGCAGCCTCGGGACAGGGAACACTGAAGCTTTCTTT. The chain is built from TRBV5-1 and TRBJ1-1, with 8 bases that match TRBD1. The trim removed 4 bases at V and 1 base at J, leaving 3 bases unmatched. CDR1 SGHRS and CDR2 YFSETQ come from the germline V gene. This CDR3 is 14 amino acids long.

The V call is TRBV6-6, the J call TRBJ1-2; D perhaps matches TRBD1 (5 bases). In germline, CDR1 is MNHNY, CDR2 SVGAGI (reference sequence). V was shortened by 5 bases and J by 4 bases, with 11 bases between the two germline ends. CDR3 length: 13 residues. The chain's CDR3 is CASSHRDPYGYTF. DNA of the CDR3: TGTGCCAGCAGTCACCGGGACCCCTATGGCTACACCTTC.

This clone occurred once. The chain is built from TRBV5-1 and TRBJ1-1, with D hard to call. Trimming removed 2 bases at V and 4 bases at J, with 12 bases between. Germline V lookup: CDR1 SGHRS, CDR2 YFSETQ. The CDR3 is made up of 14 amino acids. CDR3 sequence: CASSLFQRGTEAFF. CDR3 in DNA: TGCGCCAGCAGCTTATTCCAACGGGGCACTGAAGCTTTCTTT.

J is TRBJ2-7 and V is TRBV27, with D tentatively TRBD1 (6 bases). The CDR3 spans 13 residues. Germline V CDR1 and CDR2: MNHEY, SMNVEV (reference sequence). The V end was cut by 2 bases, the J end by 3 bases, with 8 bases between. CDR3 DNA: TGTGCCAGCAGTTTAAGGGGGAGCTACGAGCAGTACTTC. It specifies CASSLRGSYEQYF.

This rearrangement joins TRBV6-1 to TRBJ1-1; 7 positions agree with TRBD1. V was clipped by 5 bases and J by 0 bases; unmatched bases: 6. There are 15 residues in the CDR3. Germline V gene data show CDR1 as MNHNS and CDR2 as SASEGT. The CDR3, as DNA: TGTGCCAGCAGTTTCAAACAGGGGATGAACACTGAAGCTTTCTTT. As protein: CASSFKQGMNTEAFF.

The V gene is TRBV11-1, the J gene TRBJ2-4, with a tentative D call TRBD1 (6 bases). Between the trimmed V and J ends, which lost 1 base and 8 bases, there was a span of 15 bases. The CDR3 length is 15 residues. Germline values: CDR1 SGHAT, CDR2 FQDESV (reference sequence). The CDR3 loop is CASSLDRALRDIQYF. CDR3 bases: TGTGCCAGCAGCTTAGACAGGGCCTTACGGGACATTCAGTACTTC.

The J gene is TRBJ1-6, the V gene TRBV7-9; D perhaps matches TRBD1 (5 bases). This CDR3 region has 17 residues. Per the germline V gene, CDR1 is SEHNR and CDR2 is FQNEAQ (reference sequence). Trimming took off 6 bases at V and 5 bases at J, with 20 bases between the two ends. CDR3 sequence: CASSRLTALGDNSPLHF. CDR3 coding DNA: TGTGCCAGCAGTCGTCTGACAGCTCTAGGGGATAATTCACCCCTCCACTTT.

The CDR3 here is CASSLVRAGSSPLHF. CDR3 coding DNA: TGTGCCAGCAGCTTGGTGAGGGCGGGAAGTTCACCCCTCCACTTT. The chain is built from TRBV5-5 and TRBJ1-6; D remains unclear. Germline values: CDR1 SGHKS, CDR2 YYEKEE (reference sequence). This CDR3 is built from 15 residues. The germline V and J ends were trimmed by 0 bases and 9 bases, with 13 bases remaining between them.

V usage is TRBV7-3 and J usage is TRBJ2-1; the D is unclear. Deletions cut 5 bases from V and 8 bases from J, with 16 bases between. Germline lookup yields CDR1 SGHTA and CDR2 FQGTGA. The length of the CDR3 is 14 residues. CDR3 coding DNA: TGTGCCAGCAGCCATAGGGCGGATGACTATGAGCAGTTCTTC. It codes for CASSHRADDYEQFF.

This chain links TRBV18 with TRBJ1-1; TRBD1 matches 7 bases. Germline V gene lookup returns CDR1 KGHSH and CDR2 LQKENI. CDR3 size: 16 residues. The V and J ends lost 4 bases and 7 bases, in that order; junction bases with no gene match: 15. CDR3: CASSLAGGGPGDEAFF. CDR3 DNA: TGTGCCAGCTCACTCGCAGGAGGGGGCCCGGGCGATGAAGCTTTCTTT.

This chain uses TRBV5-1 with TRBJ1-4; no clear D gene. The V end lost 2 bases, the J end lost 4 bases, and 12 bases lay between the germline ends. CDR3 length equals 15 residues. Germline CDR1 reads SGHRS; CDR2 reads YFSETQ. As DNA, the CDR3 is TGCGCCAGCAGCTTTCGACGGGAAGTTAATGAAAAACTGTTTTTT. Protein sequence: CASSFRREVNEKLFF.

This clone was picked up a small number of times. The chain employs TRBV5-1 and TRBJ1-1; 11 bases line up with TRBD1. Per germline, CDR1 SGHRS and CDR2 YFSETQ. CDR3 size: 16 residues. J was trimmed by 1 base and V by 5 bases; bases with no gene match: 7. The CDR3, as DNA: TGCGCCAGCAGTCCCGGGACAGGGGGTCCGAACACTGAAGCTTTCTTT. It is translated as CASSPGTGGPNTEAFF.

The V gene is TRBV30, the J gene TRBJ1-1, with D uncertain. CDR3 size: 14 residues. Looked up from germline, CDR1 is GTSNPN and CDR2 is SVGIG (reference sequence). Trimming took 0 bases from V and 0 from J, leaving 8 bases between them. The CDR3 here is CAWSVGALNTEAFF. Here the CDR3 DNA reads TGTGCCTGGAGTGTAGGTGCCTTGAACACTGAAGCTTTCTTT.

This chain uses TRBV7-6 with TRBJ1-6; D unclear. In germline, CDR1 is SGHVS, CDR2 FNYEAQ. V lost 1 base, J lost 2 bases, and 6 bases lay in between. The CDR3 has 15 amino acids. The CDR3 sequence: CASSLGSTYNSPLHF. CDR3 nucleotide sequence: TGTGCCAGCAGCTTAGGCAGCACCTATAATTCACCCCTCCACTTT.

The chain employs TRBV15 and TRBJ2-3, with 8 bases lining up with TRBD2. Looked up from germline, CDR1 is LNHNV and CDR2 is YYDKDF (reference sequence). This CDR3 region has 16 residues. V lost 0 bases to trimming and J lost 2 bases; unmatched junction nucleotides: 4. CDR3 in amino acids: CATSREGGRHTDTQYF. CDR3 DNA: TGTGCCACCAGCAGAGAGGGCGGGAGGCACACAGATACGCAGTATTTT.

This chain joins TRBV7-9 and TRBJ2-3; no definite D call. Germline V gene lookup returns CDR1 SEHNR and CDR2 FQNEAQ (reference sequence). V was trimmed by 3 bases and J by 3 bases, leaving 16 bases between them. CDR3 length: 16 residues. The CDR3 reads CASSFPSGPRTDTQYF. The DNA for the CDR3 is TGTGCCAGCAGCTTTCCCTCGGGCCCCAGGACAGATACGCAGTATTTT.

The V and J genes are TRBV19 and TRBJ1-4; D unresolved. Trimming removed 1 base from V and 8 bases from J, with 17 bases in between. Germline V gene sequence: CDR1 LNHDA, CDR2 SQIVND (reference sequence). This CDR3 region has 16 residues. The CDR3 region has the DNA TGTGCCAGTAGTATAGGAGGAGCCCGGGGATCAGAAAAACTGTTTTTT. Its translation is CASSIGGARGSEKLFF.

The genes are TRBV14 and TRBJ1-2; D unresolved. Trimming took 0 bases from V and 4 from J, leaving 9 bases between them. Germline V gives CDR1 SGHDN, CDR2 FVKESK. This CDR3 is 14 amino acids long. DNA for the CDR3: TGTGCCAGCAGCCAAGATTACGGGTTCTATGGCTACACCTTC. This gives the protein CASSQDYGFYGYTF.

The chain is built from TRBV25-1 and TRBJ2-1; TRBD1 agrees at 8 bases. The CDR3 is made up of 15 amino acids. The V segment lost 6 bases and the J segment 5 bases; nucleotides outside the gene matches: 9. Germline CDR1 reads MGHDK; CDR2 reads SYGVNS. Here the CDR3 DNA reads TGTGCCAGCAGCTACCGAAAACAGGGGGACAATGAGCAGTTCTTC. Encoded protein: CASSYRKQGDNEQFF. Supplemented by reference TRBV25-1 and TRBJ2-1, the full variable domain reads EADIYQTPRYLVIGTGKKITLECSQTMGHDKMYWYQQDPGMELHLIHYSYGVNSTEKGDLSSESTVSRIRTEHFPLTLESARPSHTSQYLCASSYRKQGDNEQFFGPGTRLTVL.

The chain couples TRBV6-4 to TRBJ2-1, with TRBD2 matching 12 bases. Germline CDR1 and CDR2: MRHNA and SNTAGT. CDR3 length equals 15 residues. Losses at the gene ends were 4 bases for V and 4 bases for J; bases not matched to a gene: 2. The CDR3 loop is CASSASGGGYNEQFF. The DNA of the CDR3 is TGTGCCAGCAGTGCTAGCGGGGGGGGATACAATGAGCAGTTCTTC.

The genes are TRBV19 and TRBJ1-6, with 9 nucleotides matching TRBD1. Germline V gives CDR1 LNHDA, CDR2 SQIVND (reference sequence). The CDR3 consists of 14 residues. Germline trimming cut 8 bases from V and 8 bases from J; bases unmatched to any gene: 7. CDR3 sequence reads: CASGTTGGYSPLHF. CDR3 nucleotides: TGTGCCAGTGGAACGACAGGGGGTTATTCACCCCTCCACTTT. The variable domain in full, with the rest retrieved from reference TRBV19 and TRBJ1-6, is DGGITQSPKYLFRKEGQNVTLSCEQNLNHDAMYWYRQDPGQGLRLIYYSQIVNDFQKGDIAEGYSVSREKKESFPLTVTSAQKNPTAFYLCASGTTGGYSPLHFGNGTRLTVT.